This T cell receptor beta chain was recorded in a study of blood T cell repertoires in COVID-19. The repertoire was sequenced with immunoSEQ multiplex PCR; TCRdb's copy has only in-frame clones and lacks some. The top ten hold 6% to 9.5% of the sample, which has more than 200,000 clones, over 70% seen once. The sequence was collected from an elderly woman with acute or convalescent COVID-19. Sequencing used peripheral blood.

DNA for the CDR3: TGTGCCAGCAGCAGCAACAGGGGCGCCGTGGACGGCTACACCTTC. Protein sequence: CASSSNRGAVDGYTF. The chain employs TRBV7-9 and TRBJ1-2; 7 positions match TRBD1. The ends lost 5 bases at V and 8 bases at J; junction bases unmatched: 14. Germline loops: CDR1 SEHNR, CDR2 FQNEAQ (reference sequence). The CDR3 sequence is 15 residues long.